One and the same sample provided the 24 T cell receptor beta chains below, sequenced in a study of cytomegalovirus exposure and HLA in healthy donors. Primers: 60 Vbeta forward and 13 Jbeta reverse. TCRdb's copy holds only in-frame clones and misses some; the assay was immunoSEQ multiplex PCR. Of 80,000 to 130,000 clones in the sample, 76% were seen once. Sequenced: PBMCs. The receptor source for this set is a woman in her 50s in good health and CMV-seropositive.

The CDR3 loop reads CASSVYQGSESTEAFF. In DNA form, the CDR3 reads TGTGCCAGCAGCGTATACCAGGGGAGCGAGTCCACTGAAGCTTTCTTT. J is TRBJ1-1 and V is TRBV9, with D possibly TRBD1 on 6 matching bases. Germline-derived CDR1 and CDR2 are SGDLS and YYNGEE. The CDR3 is 16 amino acids. V was shortened by 1 base and J by 4 bases, with 17 bases between the two germline ends.

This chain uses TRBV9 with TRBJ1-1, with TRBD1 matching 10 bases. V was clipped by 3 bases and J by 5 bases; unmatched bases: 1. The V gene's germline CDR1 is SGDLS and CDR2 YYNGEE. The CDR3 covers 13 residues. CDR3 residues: CASSGTGGTEAFF. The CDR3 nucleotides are TGTGCCAGCAGCGGGACAGGGGGGACTGAAGCTTTCTTT.

The CDR3 DNA reads TGTGCCAGTAGTATGGCCTCGACAGGGGTTGAAACAGATACGCAGTATTTT. Protein sequence: CASSMASTGVETDTQYF. This sequence joins TRBV19 and TRBJ2-3; the match to TRBD1 covers 8 bases. The CDR3 covers 17 residues. CDR1 LNHDA and CDR2 SQIVND come from the germline V gene (reference sequence). V shed 3 bases and J 3 bases; nucleotides not matched to a gene: 11.

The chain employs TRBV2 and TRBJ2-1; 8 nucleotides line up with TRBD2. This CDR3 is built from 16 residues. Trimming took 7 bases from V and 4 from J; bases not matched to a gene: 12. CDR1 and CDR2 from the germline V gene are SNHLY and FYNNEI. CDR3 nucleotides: TGTGCCAGCAAGACCAGGTTACTAGCGGATTACAATGAGCAGTTCTTC. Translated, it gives CASKTRLLADYNEQFF. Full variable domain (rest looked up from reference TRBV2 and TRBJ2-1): EPEVTQTPSHQVTQMGQEVILRCVPISNHLYFYWYRQILGQKVEFLVSFYNNEISEKSEIFDDQFSVERPDGSNFTLKIRSTKLEDSAMYFCASKTRLLADYNEQFFGPGTRLTVL.

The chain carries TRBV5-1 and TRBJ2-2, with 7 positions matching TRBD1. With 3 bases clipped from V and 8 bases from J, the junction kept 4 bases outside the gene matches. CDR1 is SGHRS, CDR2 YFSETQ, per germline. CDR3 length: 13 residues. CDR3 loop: CASSWDRPGELFF. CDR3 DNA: TGCGCCAGCAGCTGGGACAGACCTGGGGAGCTGTTTTTT.

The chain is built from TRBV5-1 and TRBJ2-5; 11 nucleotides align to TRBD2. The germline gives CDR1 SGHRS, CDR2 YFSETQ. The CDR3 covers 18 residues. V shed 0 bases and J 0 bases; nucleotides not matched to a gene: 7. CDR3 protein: CASSLAIGTSGYQETQYF. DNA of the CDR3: TGCGCCAGCAGCTTGGCCATTGGGACTAGCGGCTACCAAGAGACCCAGTACTTC.

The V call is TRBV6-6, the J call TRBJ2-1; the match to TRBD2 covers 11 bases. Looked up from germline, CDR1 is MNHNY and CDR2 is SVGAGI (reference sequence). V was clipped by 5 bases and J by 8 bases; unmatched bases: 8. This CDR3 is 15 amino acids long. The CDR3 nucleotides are TGTGCCAGCAGTCCCCTAGCGGGGGGCCGGGATGAGCAGTTCTTC. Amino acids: CASSPLAGGRDEQFF.

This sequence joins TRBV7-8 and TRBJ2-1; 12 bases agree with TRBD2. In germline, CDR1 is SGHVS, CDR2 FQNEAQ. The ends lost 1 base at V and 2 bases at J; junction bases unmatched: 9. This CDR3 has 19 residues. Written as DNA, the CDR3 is TGTGCCAGCAGCTTAGTAGTACTAGCGGGAGGTTCAACCTACAATGAGCAGTTCTTC. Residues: CASSLVVLAGGSTYNEQFF.

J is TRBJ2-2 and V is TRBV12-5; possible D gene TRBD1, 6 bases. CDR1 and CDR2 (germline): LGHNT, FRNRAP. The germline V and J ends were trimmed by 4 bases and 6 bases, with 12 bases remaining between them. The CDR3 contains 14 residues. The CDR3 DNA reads TGTGCTAGTGGTTCCTCTTCAGGGGCCGGGGAGCTGTTTTTT. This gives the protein CASGSSSGAGELFF.

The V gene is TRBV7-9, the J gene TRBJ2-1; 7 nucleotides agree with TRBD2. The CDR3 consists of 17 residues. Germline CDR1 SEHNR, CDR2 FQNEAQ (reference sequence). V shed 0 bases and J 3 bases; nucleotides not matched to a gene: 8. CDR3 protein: CASSLARAGEVYNEQFF. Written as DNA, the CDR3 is TGTGCCAGCAGCTTAGCGCGGGCGGGGGAGGTCTACAATGAGCAGTTCTTC. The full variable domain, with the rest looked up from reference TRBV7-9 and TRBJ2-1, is DTGVSQNPRHKITKRGQNVTFRCDPISEHNRLYWYRQTLGQGPEFLTYFQNEAQLEKSRLLSDRFSAERPKGSFSTLEIQRTEQGDSAMYLCASSLARAGEVYNEQFFGPGTRLTVL.

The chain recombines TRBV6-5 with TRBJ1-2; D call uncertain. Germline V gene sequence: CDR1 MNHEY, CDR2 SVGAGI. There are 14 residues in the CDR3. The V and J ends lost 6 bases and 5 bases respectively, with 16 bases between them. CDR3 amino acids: CASSPGGLVYGYTF. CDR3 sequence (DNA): TGTGCCAGCAGCCCAGGAGGTCTTGTATATGGCTACACCTTC.

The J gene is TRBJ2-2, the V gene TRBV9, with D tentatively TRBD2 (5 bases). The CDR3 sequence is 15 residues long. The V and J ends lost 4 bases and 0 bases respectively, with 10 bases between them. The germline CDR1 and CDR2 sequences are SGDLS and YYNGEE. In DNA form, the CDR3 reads TGTGCCAGCAGCACACGGAGGACGAACACCGGGGAGCTGTTTTTT. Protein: CASSTRRTNTGELFF.

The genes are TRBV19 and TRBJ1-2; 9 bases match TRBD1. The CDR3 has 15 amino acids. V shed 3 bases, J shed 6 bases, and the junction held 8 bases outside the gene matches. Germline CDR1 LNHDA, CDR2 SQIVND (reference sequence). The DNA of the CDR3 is TGTGCCAGTAGTATCCCCGGGACAGGGCAAGATGGCTACACCTTC. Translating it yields CASSIPGTGQDGYTF.

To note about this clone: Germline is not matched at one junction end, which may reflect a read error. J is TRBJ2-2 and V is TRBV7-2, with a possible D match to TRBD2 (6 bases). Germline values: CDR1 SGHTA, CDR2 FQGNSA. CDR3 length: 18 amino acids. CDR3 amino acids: CASSLKRPAGTYTGELCF. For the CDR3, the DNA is TGTGCCAGCAGCTTAAAAAGGCCTGCGGGGACTTACACCGGGGAGCTGTGTTTT. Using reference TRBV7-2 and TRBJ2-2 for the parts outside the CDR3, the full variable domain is GAGVSQSPSNKVTEKGKDVELRCDPISGHTALYWYRQSLGQGLEFLIYFQGNSAPDKSGLPSDRFSAERTGGSVSTLTIQRTQQEDSAVYLCASSLKRPAGTYTGELCFGEGSRLTVL.

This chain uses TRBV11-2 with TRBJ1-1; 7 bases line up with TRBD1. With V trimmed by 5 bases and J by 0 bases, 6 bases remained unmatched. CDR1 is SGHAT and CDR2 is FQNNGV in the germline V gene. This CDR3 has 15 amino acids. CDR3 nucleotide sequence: TGTGCCAGCAGCCCCAGGGGGTCGATGAACACTGAAGCTTTCTTT. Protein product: CASSPRGSMNTEAFF.

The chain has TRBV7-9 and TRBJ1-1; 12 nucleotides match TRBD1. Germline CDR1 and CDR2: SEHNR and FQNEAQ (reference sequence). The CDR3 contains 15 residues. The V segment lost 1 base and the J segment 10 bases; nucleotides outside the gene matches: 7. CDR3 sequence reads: CASSLEGTGGIVAFF. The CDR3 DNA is TGTGCCAGCAGCTTAGAAGGGACAGGGGGCATAGTAGCTTTCTTT.

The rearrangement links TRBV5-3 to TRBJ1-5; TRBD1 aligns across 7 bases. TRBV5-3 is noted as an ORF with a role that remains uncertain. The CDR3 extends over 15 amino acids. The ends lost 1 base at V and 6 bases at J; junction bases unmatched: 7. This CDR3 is CARSLMGQLRQPQHF. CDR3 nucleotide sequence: TGTGCCAGAAGCTTGATGGGACAGCTGCGTCAGCCCCAGCATTTT.

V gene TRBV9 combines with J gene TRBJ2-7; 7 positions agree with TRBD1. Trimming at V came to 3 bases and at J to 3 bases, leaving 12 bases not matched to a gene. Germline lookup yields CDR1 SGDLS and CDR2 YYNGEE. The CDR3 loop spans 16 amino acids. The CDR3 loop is CASSAGPGQDFYEQYF. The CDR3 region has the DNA TGTGCCAGCAGCGCGGGCCCCGGACAGGATTTCTACGAGCAGTACTTC.

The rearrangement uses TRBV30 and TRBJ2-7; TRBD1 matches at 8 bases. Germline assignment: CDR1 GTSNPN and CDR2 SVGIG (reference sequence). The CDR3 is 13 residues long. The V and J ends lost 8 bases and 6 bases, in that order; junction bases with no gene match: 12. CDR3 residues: CASLGTGRGEQYF. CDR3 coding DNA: TGTGCCAGTCTAGGGACAGGTCGGGGCGAGCAGTACTTC.

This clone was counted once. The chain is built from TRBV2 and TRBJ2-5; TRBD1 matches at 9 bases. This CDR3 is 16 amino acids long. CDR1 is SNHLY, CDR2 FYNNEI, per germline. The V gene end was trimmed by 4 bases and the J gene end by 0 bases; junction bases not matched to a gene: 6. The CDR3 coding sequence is TGTGCCAGCAGTGGCGGGACAGGGAACAACCAAGAGACCCAGTACTTC. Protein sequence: CASSGGTGNNQETQYF.

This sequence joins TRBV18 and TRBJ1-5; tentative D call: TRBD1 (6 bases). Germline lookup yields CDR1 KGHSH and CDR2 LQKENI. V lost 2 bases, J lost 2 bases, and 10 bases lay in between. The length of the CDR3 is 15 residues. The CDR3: CASSPDRWGNQPQHF. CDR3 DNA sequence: TGTGCCAGCTCACCAGACAGGTGGGGCAATCAGCCCCAGCATTTT.

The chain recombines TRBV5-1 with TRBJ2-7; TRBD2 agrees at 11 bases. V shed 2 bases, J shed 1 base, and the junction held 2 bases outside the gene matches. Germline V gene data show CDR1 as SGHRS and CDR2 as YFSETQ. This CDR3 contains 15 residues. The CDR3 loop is CASSFTSGRSYEQYF. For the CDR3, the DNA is TGCGCCAGCAGCTTCACTAGCGGGAGATCCTACGAGCAGTACTTC.

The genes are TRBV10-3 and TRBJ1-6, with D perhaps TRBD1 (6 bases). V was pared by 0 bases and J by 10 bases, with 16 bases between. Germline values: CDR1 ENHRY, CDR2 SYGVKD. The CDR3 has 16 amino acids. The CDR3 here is CAISESVRGGGSPLHF. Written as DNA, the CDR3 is TGTGCCATCAGTGAGTCCGTTCGAGGGGGAGGGTCACCCCTCCACTTT.

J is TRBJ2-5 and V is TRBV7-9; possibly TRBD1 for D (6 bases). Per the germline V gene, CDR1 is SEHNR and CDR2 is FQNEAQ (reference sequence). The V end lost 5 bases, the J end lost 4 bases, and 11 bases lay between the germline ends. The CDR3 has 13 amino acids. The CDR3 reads CASSPGQLETQYF. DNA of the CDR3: TGTGCCAGCAGCCCCGGACAGTTAGAGACCCAGTACTTC.